The clone carrying this T cell receptor (beta chain) was detected many times. Its target is unknown. This specimen comes from a study of T cells in Graves' hyperthyroidism and ophthalmopathy. Using RNA transcripts as the source, TCR beta CDR3 regions were amplified. The HTBI primer set was used in a first-round RT-PCR of the TCR CDR3. TCRdb re-analysed the multiplex PCR reads in MiXCR, keeping a single row per CDR3 protein. The sample has 360,000 or so distinct CDR3 sequences, 19% seen once. Whole-study findings and limits: Most thyroid clonotypes with frequency above 0.001 were detected in blood. Ophthalmopathy, as predicted by the model, came a median 6.5 months after the prediction.

V gave up 3 bases and J gave up 2 bases, with 7 bases separating them. The germline CDR1 and CDR2 sequences are SNHLY and FYNNEI. The CDR3 runs 13 residues. Sequencing was performed on blood. The sequence was collected from a woman aged 18-30 years with Graves' hyperthyroidism. The gene calls are TRBV2 and TRBJ1-1, with D hard to call. In DNA, the CDR3 is TGTGCCAGCAGTGAGTCCCTTAACACTGAAGCTTTCTTT. Its translation is CASSESLNTEAFF.